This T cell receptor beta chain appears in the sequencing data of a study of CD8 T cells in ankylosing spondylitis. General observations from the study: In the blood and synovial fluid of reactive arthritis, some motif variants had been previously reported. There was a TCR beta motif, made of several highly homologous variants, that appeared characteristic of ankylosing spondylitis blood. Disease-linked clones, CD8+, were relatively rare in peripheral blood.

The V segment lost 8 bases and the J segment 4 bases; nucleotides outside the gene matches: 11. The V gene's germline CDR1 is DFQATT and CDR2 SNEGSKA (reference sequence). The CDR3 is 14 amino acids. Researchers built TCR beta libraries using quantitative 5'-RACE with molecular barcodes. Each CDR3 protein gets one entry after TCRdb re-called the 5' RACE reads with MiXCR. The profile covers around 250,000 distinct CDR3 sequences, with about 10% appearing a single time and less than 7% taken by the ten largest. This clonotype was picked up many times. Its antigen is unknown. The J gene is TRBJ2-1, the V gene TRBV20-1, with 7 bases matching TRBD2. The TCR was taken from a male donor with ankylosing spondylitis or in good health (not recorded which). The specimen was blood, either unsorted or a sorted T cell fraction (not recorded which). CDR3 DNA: TGCAGTTTTTTTAGACTAGCTGGGTACAATGAGCAGTTCTTC. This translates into CSFFRLAGYNEQFF.